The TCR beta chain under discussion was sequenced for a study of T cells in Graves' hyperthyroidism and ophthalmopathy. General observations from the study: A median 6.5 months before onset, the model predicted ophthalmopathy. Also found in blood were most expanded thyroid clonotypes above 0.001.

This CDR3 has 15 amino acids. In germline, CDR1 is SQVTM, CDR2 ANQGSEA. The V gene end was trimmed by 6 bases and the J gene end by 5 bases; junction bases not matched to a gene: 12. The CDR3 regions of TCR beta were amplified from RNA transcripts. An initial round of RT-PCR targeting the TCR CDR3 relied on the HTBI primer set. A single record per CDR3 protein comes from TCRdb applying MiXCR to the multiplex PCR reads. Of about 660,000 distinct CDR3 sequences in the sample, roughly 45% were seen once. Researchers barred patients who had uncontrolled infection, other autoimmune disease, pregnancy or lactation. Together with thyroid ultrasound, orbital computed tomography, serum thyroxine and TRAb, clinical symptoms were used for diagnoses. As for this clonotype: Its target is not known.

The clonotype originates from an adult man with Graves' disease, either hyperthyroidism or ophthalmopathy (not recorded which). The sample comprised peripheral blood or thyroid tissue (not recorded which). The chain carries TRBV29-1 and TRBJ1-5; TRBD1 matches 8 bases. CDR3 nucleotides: TGCAGCGTCGTAGGCGGGACAGGTGGGGATCAGCCCCAGCATTTT. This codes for CSVVGGTGGDQPQHF.